What follows are 18 T cell receptor beta chains derived from one specimen sequenced in a study of blood T cells in healthy people across ages. A second PCR of roughly 6 to 12 cycles used a sample-barcoded 5' primer and a J-beta primer mix. TCRdb independently ran MiXCR on the 5' RACE reads; one entry per CDR3 protein. The table records some 1.4 million distinct CDR3 sequences, roughly 45% of them present only once. Sample: blood. Source of these receptors: a woman aged 18-29 years in good health.

This clonotype has more than one count but fewer than ten. The chain has TRBV6-2 or TRBV6-3 and TRBJ2-1; weak D call: TRBD2 (6 bases). The ends were cut back, 0 bases at V and 10 bases at J, with 13 bases in the middle. The CDR3 covers 14 residues. Germline-derived CDR1 and CDR2 are MNHEY and SVGEGT. The CDR3 here is CASSYSRGQGEQFF. The CDR3 region has the DNA TGTGCCAGCAGTTACTCGCGGGGCCAAGGGGAGCAGTTCTTC.

The table lists this clonotype with a count of one. This may arise from a read error, as a much more abundant clone is one base away. J is TRBJ2-1 and V is TRBV11-1, with unresolved D. Germline-derived CDR1 and CDR2 are SGHAT and FQDESV (reference sequence). Deletions cut 2 bases from V and 13 bases from J, with 9 bases between. The CDR3 covers 11 residues. The CDR3 loop reads CASSLYETQFF. CDR3 coding DNA: TGTGCCAGCAGCTTATACGAGACCCAGTTCTTC.

The chain uses TRBV5-1 and TRBJ2-2, with D possibly being TRBD2 (5 bases). CDR3 length: 15 amino acids. V shed 4 bases and J shed 5 bases, with 15 bases lying between them. CDR1 and CDR2 (germline): SGHRS, YFSETQ. CDR3 residues: CASSLTLSGTGELFF. The CDR3 region has the DNA TGCGCCAGCAGCCTCACCCTCTCGGGGACCGGGGAGCTGTTTTTT.

In DNA, the CDR3 is TGTGCCAGCAGCTTGTATCACAGGGAACAAGAGACCCAGTACTTC. It yields the protein CASSLYHREQETQYF. This sequence joins TRBV5-6 and TRBJ2-5; a possible D gene is TRBD1 (6 bases). With 1 base removed from V and 2 bases from J, the gap between germline ends came to 12 bases. This CDR3 contains 15 residues. Germline V gene data show CDR1 as SGHDT and CDR2 as YYEEEE.

The chain is built from TRBV5-6 and TRBJ2-2; TRBD1 agrees at 7 bases. There are 15 residues in the CDR3. V dropped 4 bases and J dropped 0; count of bases not matched to a gene: 3. Germline CDR1 SGHDT, CDR2 YYEEEE. In DNA form, the CDR3 reads TGTGCCAGCAGCAACGACAGGGCGAACACCGGGGAGCTGTTTTTT. It translates to CASSNDRANTGELFF.

This chain connects TRBV30 to TRBJ2-7, with 7 bases lining up with TRBD1. Germline loops: CDR1 GTSNPN, CDR2 SVGIG (reference sequence). This CDR3 comprises 13 residues. The V segment lost 8 bases and the J segment 0 bases; nucleotides outside the gene matches: 7. The CDR3 DNA sequence: TGTGCCGTATGGACAGGTGACTCCTACGAGCAGTACTTC. Translating it yields CAVWTGDSYEQYF.

Concerning this clonotype: The junction departs from the called germline gene at one end, perhaps through a read error. The V gene is TRBV7-3, the J gene TRBJ2-3, with 11 bases that match TRBD2. Germline V gene lookup returns CDR1 SGHTA and CDR2 FQGTGA. The CDR3 sequence is 15 residues long. CDR3 coding DNA: TGTGTCAGCAGTTCTAGCGGGGGGACGTCAGATACGCAGTATTTT. Translated, it gives CVSSSSGGTSDTQYF.

This clonotype was found a few times. The chain combines TRBV20-1 with TRBJ2-3; weak D call: TRBD2 (6 bases). CDR1 DFQATT and CDR2 SNEGSKA come from the germline V gene (reference sequence). The CDR3 extends over 14 amino acids. Trimming pared 4 bases from V and 8 bases from J, leaving 19 bases between. The CDR3 DNA follows: TGCAGTGCTACCCCGGCGGGGCGTGGGGGTACGCAGTATTTT. It codes for CSATPAGRGGTQYF.

There are a few counts of this clonotype. The gene calls are TRBV6-1 and TRBJ2-2; TRBD1 or TRBD2 may be the D gene (6 bases each). The CDR3 has 15 residues. V was trimmed by 5 bases and J by 4 bases, leaving 14 bases between them. CDR1 and CDR2 (germline): MNHNS, SASEGT. The CDR3 reads CASSSRRGATGELFF. CDR3 DNA: TGTGCCAGCAGTTCGAGAAGGGGGGCCACCGGGGAGCTGTTTTTT.

This chain links TRBV18 with TRBJ1-1; TRBD1 aligns across 7 bases. Germline loops: CDR1 KGHSH, CDR2 LQKENI. After removal of 8 bases from V and 4 bases from J, the junction contained 7 bases not matched to a gene. This CDR3 is 13 amino acids long. CDR3 nucleotide sequence: TGTGCCAGCACATCGACAGGGTTCACTGAAGCTTTCTTT. This codes for CASTSTGFTEAFF.

This clonotype was observed many times. Here the CDR3 reads CASSWGQGTYEQYF. The DNA for the CDR3 is TGTGCCAGCAGCTGGGGACAGGGGACCTACGAGCAGTACTTC. The chain couples TRBV7-2 to TRBJ2-7; 10 nucleotides agree with TRBD1. The CDR3 contains 14 residues. V lost 4 bases, J lost 2 bases, and 2 bases stayed unmatched. CDR1 and CDR2 (germline): SGHTA, FQGNSA.

The CDR3 DNA reads TGTGCCAGCAGCTACAGGGATACAGGGGCCAACGTCCTGACTTTC. Amino acid sequence: CASSYRDTGANVLTF. V usage is TRBV3-1 and J usage is TRBJ2-6; the D gene is possibly TRBD1 (6 bases). Germline CDR1 LGHDT, CDR2 YNNKEL (reference sequence). Trimming shortened V by 5 bases and J by 4 bases, and 12 bases separated the two germline ends. This CDR3 has 15 residues.

This clonotype was counted ten times or more. The V call is TRBV10-3, the J call TRBJ2-4; TRBD1 aligns across 8 bases. The CDR3 length is 15 residues. The V segment lost 2 bases and the J segment 6 bases; nucleotides outside the gene matches: 6. Germline-derived CDR1 and CDR2 are ENHRY and SYGVKD. The CDR3 DNA reads as TGTGCCATCAGTGAGGCGTCGGGACAGGTAAACATTCAGTACTTC. It encodes CAISEASGQVNIQYF.

This clonotype showed up many times. The gene calls are TRBV7-2 and TRBJ2-7, with D unresolved. V lost 5 bases, J lost 5 bases, and 19 bases lay in between. This CDR3 has 15 residues. From germline, CDR1 is SGHTA and CDR2 FQGNSA. The CDR3 reads CASSPLVASSHEQYF. CDR3 coding DNA: TGTGCCAGCAGCCCCTTGGTTGCGAGTAGCCACGAGCAGTACTTC.

This clonotype was seen only a few times. V gene TRBV29-1 combines with J gene TRBJ2-3; D might be TRBD2 (6 bases). Per germline, CDR1 SQVTM and CDR2 ANQGSEA. The CDR3 spans 12 residues. Trimming shortened V by 8 bases and J by 4 bases, and 13 bases separated the two germline ends. CDR3: CSLARGADTQYF. The DNA of the CDR3 is TGCAGCCTCGCCCGCGGGGCAGATACGCAGTATTTT.

This clonotype was seen only a few times. This chain joins TRBV12-3 or TRBV12-4 and TRBJ2-1, with D possibly matching TRBD2 (6 bases). With 6 bases removed from V and 6 bases from J, the gap between germline ends came to 12 bases. This CDR3 comprises 13 residues. The CDR3 sequence is CASRRGGVNEQFF. CDR3 nucleotides: TGTGCCAGCAGACGGGGAGGTGTCAATGAGCAGTTCTTC.

This clonotype was counted only a few times. The rearrangement uses TRBV6-4 and TRBJ1-2; 12 bases agree with TRBD1. Germline V gives CDR1 MRHNA, CDR2 SNTAGT. This CDR3 region has 15 residues. Germline trimming cut 3 bases from V and 8 bases from J; bases unmatched to any gene: 7. CDR3 sequence (DNA): TGTGCCAGCAGTGAGGGGACAGGGGGCGCGTACGGCTACACCTTC. It codes for CASSEGTGGAYGYTF.

This clonotype was detected a few times. V and J are TRBV11-2 and TRBJ2-5; 12 bases are shared with TRBD2. Germline values: CDR1 SGHAT, CDR2 FQNNGV. CDR3 size: 15 residues. J gave up 5 bases and V 4 bases, and 5 bases lay outside the gene matches. The chain's CDR3 is CASSSKTSGSETQYF. The CDR3 DNA sequence: TGTGCCAGCAGCTCCAAGACTAGCGGGAGCGAGACCCAGTACTTC.